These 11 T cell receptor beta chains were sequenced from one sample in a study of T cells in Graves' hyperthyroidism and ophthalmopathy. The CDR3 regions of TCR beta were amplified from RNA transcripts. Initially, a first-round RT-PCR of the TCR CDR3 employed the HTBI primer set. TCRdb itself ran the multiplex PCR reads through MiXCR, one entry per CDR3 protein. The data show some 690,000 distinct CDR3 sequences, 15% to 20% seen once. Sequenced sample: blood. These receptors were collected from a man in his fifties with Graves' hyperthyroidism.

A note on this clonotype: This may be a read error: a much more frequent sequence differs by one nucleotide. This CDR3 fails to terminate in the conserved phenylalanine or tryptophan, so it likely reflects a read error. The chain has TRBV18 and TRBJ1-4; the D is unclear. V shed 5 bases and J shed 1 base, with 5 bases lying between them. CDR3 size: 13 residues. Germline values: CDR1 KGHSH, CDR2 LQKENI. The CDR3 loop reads CASSLGTNEKLFS. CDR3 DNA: TGTGCCAGCTCATTGGGAACTAATGAAAAACTGTTTTCT.

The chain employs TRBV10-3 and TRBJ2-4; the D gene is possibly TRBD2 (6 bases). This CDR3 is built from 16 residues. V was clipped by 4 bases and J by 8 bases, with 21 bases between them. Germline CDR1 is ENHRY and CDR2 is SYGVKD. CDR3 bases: TGTGCCATCAGTGGCAGCTTGCGGGATAACGGGTACATTCAGTACTTC. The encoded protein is CAISGSLRDNGYIQYF.

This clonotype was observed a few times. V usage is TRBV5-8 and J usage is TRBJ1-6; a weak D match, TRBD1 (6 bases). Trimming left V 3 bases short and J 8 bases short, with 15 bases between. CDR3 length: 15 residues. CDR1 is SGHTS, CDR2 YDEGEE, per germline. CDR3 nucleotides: TGTGCCAGCAGCTCCGGACAGAACGCCTATTCACCCCTCCACTTT. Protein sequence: CASSSGQNAYSPLHF.

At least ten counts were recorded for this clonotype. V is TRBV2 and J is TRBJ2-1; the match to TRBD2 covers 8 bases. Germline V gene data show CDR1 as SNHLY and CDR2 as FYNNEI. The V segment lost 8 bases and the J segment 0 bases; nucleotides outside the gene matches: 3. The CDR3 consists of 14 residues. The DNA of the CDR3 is TGTGCCAGCGGTAGCGGGACCTCCTACAATGAGCAGTTCTTC. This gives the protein CASGSGTSYNEQFF. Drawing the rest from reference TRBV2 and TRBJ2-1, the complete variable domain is EPEVTQTPSHQVTQMGQEVILRCVPISNHLYFYWYRQILGQKVEFLVSFYNNEISEKSEIFDDQFSVERPDGSNFTLKIRSTKLEDSAMYFCASGSGTSYNEQFFGPGTRLTVL.

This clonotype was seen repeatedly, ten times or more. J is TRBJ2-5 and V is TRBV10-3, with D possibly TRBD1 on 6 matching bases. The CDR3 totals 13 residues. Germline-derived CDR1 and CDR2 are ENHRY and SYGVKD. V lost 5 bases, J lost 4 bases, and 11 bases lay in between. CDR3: CAISWDIRETQYF. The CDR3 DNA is TGTGCCATCAGTTGGGACATCCGAGAGACCCAGTACTTC.

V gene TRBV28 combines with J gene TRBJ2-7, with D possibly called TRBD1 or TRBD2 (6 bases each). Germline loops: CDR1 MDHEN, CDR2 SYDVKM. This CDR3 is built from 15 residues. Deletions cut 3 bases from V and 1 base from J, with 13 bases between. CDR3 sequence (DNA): TGTGCCAGCAGTTTTCCGGGGGCGTGTTCCTACGAGCAGTACTTC. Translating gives CASSFPGACSYEQYF.

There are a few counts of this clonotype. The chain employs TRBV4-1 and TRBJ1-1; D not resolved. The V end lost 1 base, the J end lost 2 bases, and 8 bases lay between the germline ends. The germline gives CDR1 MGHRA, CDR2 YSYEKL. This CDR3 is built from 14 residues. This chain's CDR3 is CASSQVTSNTEAFF. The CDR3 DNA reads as TGCGCCAGCAGCCAAGTAACCAGCAACACTGAAGCTTTCTTT.

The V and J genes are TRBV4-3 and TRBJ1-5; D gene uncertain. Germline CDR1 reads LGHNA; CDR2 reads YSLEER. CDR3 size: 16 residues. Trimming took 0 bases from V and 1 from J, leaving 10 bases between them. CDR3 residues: CASSQDLVLSNQPQHF. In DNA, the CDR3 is TGCGCCAGCAGCCAAGATCTCGTGTTGAGCAATCAGCCCCAGCATTTT.

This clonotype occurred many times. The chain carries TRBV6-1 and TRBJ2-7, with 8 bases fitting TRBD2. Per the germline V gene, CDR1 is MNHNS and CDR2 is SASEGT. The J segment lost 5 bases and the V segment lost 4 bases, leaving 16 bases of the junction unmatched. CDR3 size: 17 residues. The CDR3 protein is CASSGLLGSSGFHEQYF. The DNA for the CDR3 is TGTGCCAGCAGTGGACTATTAGGGTCTAGCGGGTTCCACGAGCAGTACTTC.

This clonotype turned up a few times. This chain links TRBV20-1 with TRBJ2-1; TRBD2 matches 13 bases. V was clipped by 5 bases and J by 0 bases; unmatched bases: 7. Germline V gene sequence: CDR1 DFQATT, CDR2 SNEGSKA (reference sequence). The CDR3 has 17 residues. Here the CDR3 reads CSAPGLAGSSSYNEQFF. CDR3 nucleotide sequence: TGCAGTGCTCCGGGACTAGCGGGGTCCAGCTCCTACAATGAGCAGTTCTTC.

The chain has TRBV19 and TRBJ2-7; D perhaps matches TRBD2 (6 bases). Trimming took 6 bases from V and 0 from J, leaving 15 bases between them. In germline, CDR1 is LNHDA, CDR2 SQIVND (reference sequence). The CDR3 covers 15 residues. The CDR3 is CASSTSDGSSYEQYF. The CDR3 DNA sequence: TGTGCCAGTAGCACCTCCGACGGGAGCTCCTACGAGCAGTACTTC.